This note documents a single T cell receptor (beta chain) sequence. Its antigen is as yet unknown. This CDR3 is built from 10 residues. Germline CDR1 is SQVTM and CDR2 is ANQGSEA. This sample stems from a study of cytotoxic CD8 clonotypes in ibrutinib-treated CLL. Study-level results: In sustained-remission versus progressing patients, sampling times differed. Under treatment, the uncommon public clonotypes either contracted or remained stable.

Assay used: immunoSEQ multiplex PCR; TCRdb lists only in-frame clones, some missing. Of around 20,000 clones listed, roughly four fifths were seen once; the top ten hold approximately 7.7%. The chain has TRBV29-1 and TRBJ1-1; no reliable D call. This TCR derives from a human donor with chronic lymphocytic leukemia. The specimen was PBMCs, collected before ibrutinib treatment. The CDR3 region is CAVGFTEAFF. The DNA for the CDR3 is TGCGCGGTGGGTTTCACTGAAGCTTTCTTT. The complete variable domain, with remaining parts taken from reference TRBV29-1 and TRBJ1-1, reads SAVISQKPSRDICQRGTSLTIQCQVDSQVTMMFWYRQQPGQSLTLIATANQGSEATYESGFVIDKFPISRPNLTFSTLTVSNMSPEDSSIYLCAVGFTEAFFGQGTRLTVV.